This T cell receptor beta chain was identified during a study of a mutant IDH1 vaccine in newly diagnosed glioma. As for the study in general: The sex distribution of treated patients was around 62% male and roughly 40% female, with a mean age of roughly 40 years. It was radiotherapy, temozolomide, or both that patients received previously, with most receiving both. Overall study results and limits: Whatever changes occurred in top peripheral T cell clonotypes seemed unrelated to pseudoprogression. Immune responses induced by the vaccine were seen in just over 90% of patients, spanning multiple MHC alleles.

Germline V lookup: CDR1 MNHNY, CDR2 SVGAGI (reference sequence). V lost 10 bases and J 0 bases, leaving 13 bases between the germline ends. This CDR3 contains 14 residues. To note about this clone: What it binds is not known.

Regarding time point: baseline, week 1 (first vaccination visit). As to treatment: pre-vaccination baseline after standard-of-care therapy. Libraries were prepared by immunoSEQ multiplex PCR; TCRdb keeps only in-frame clonotypes and omits some of them. The data show tens of thousands of clones, with 83% seen just once and under 8% held by the top ten. The chain is built from TRBV6-6 and TRBJ1-3; D not certain. Sequencing was performed on PBMCs, taken from a glioma patient treated with radiotherapy, temozolomide or both. The sequence was collected from a woman aged 50 to 65 with glioma. CDR3 sequence: CATTSGSSGNTIYF. CDR3 DNA: TGTGCCACCACCTCAGGTTCCTCTGGAAACACCATATATTTT.